The rows below give T cell receptor beta chains drawn from one sample of a study of cytomegalovirus exposure and HLA in healthy donors. Only in-frame clones appear in the TCRdb table, and some are missing; sequencing was by immunoSEQ multiplex PCR. Of roughly 200,000 clones in the sample, 86% were seen once. What was sequenced was PBMCs. The receptors here all came from a man aged 30-40 years in good health and CMV-seropositive. The CDR3 runs from the conserved cysteine through the conserved F or W. A D gene is named only where the DNA matches it firmly. For some rows the clone size is stated as once, few or many, or as a class when expanded; others skip it.

J gene | V gene | D gene | clone size | CDR3 protein | CDR3 DNA
TRBJ1-1 | TRBV7-3 | TRBD1 | - | CASSPGGGTEAFF | TGTGCCAGCAGCCCAGGGGGTGGCACTGAAGCTTTCTTT
TRBJ1-1 | TRBV6-5 | - | - | CASSYGTEMNTEAFF | TGTGCCAGCAGTTACGGTACAGAGATGAACACTGAAGCTTTCTTT
TRBJ2-6 | TRBV5-1 | - | - | CASSFAPSSGANVLTF | TGCGCCAGCAGCTTCGCCCCTAGCTCTGGGGCCAACGTCCTGACTTTC
TRBJ1-2 | TRBV5-1 | - | - | CASSLGSLRDYGYTF | TGCGCCAGCAGCTTGGGGTCCCTTAGAGACTATGGCTACACCTTC
TRBJ2-3 | TRBV7-6 | TRBD2 | - | CASSPGGGITDTQYF | TGTGCCAGCAGCCCCGGGGGGGGAATCACAGATACGCAGTATTTT
TRBJ2-7 | TRBV6-6 | TRBD2 | once | CASSQTSGRTYEQYF | TGTGCCAGCAGCCAGACTAGCGGGAGAACCTACGAGCAGTACTTC
TRBJ2-5 | TRBV5-1 | TRBD2 | - | CASFDSGTSGIETQYF | TGCGCCAGCTTCGACTCCGGGACTAGCGGGATAGAGACCCAGTACTTC
TRBJ1-5 | TRBV29-1 | - | - | CSVEDSRGRGQHF | TGCAGCGTTGAAGATTCTCGGGGAAGAGGGCAGCATTTT
TRBJ2-7 | TRBV4-1 | - | - | CASSQVVTSPYEQYF | TGCGCCAGCAGCCAAGTTGTAACTTCCCCCTACGAGCAGTACTTC
TRBJ1-4 | TRBV27 | - | - | CATGRENEKLFF | TGTGCTACGGGGAGAGAAAATGAAAAACTGTTTTTT
TRBJ2-1 | TRBV6-4 | TRBD2 | - | CASSGLAGGHEQFF | TGTGCCAGCAGCGGACTAGCGGGGGGGCATGAGCAGTTCTTC
TRBJ1-1 | TRBV6-4 | TRBD1 | - | CASSDSIQGGTEAFF | TGTGCCAGCAGTGACTCGATCCAGGGGGGCACTGAAGCTTTCTTT
TRBJ1-1 | TRBV19 | TRBD1 | - | CASSIYRGTEAFF | TGTGCCAGTAGTATCTACAGGGGCACTGAAGCTTTCTTT
TRBJ1-2 | TRBV5-1 | - | many | CASSPDPNYGYTF | TGCGCCAGCAGCCCCGACCCTAACTATGGCTACACCTTC
TRBJ1-1 | TRBV28 | TRBD1 | - | CASSFIDRVTEAFF | TGTGCCAGCAGTTTTATCGACAGGGTCACTGAAGCTTTCTTT
TRBJ1-2 | TRBV4-1 | - | once | CASSPLYYGYTF | TGCGCCAGCAGCCCCTTATACTATGGCTACACCTTC
TRBJ1-2 | TRBV30 | - | - | CAWSVNGHYGYTF | TGTGCCTGGAGTGTCAACGGTCACTATGGCTACACCTTC
TRBJ2-3 | TRBV2 | - | - | CASSGTREDTQYF | TGTGCCAGCAGTGGTACTAGGGAAGATACGCAGTATTTT
TRBJ2-1 | TRBV19 | - | - | CASSVDGYNEQFF | TGTGCCAGTAGTGTAGATGGCTACAATGAGCAGTTCTTC
TRBJ2-1 | TRBV7-9 | - | - | CASNLGNEQFF | TGTGCCAGCAATTTGGGCAATGAGCAGTTCTTC
TRBJ1-5 | TRBV2 | TRBD1 | - | CASTLDRGQRFQPQHF | TGTGCCAGCACCTTGGACAGGGGGCAGCGTTTTCAGCCCCAGCATTTT
TRBJ2-2 | TRBV9 | TRBD2 | - | CASSTGTSGRSGELFF | TGTGCCAGCAGCACAGGGACTAGCGGGAGGTCCGGGGAGCTGTTTTTT
TRBJ2-5 | TRBV10-3 | TRBD1 | - | CAIRGTGAQETQYF | TGTGCCATCAGGGGGACAGGGGCCCAAGAGACCCAGTACTTC
TRBJ2-3 | TRBV6-5 | - | - | CASSSPWFDTQYF | TGTGCCAGCAGCTCCCCATGGTTCGATACGCAGTATTTT
TRBJ2-5 | TRBV5-4 | - | - | CASSPDSRNTQYF | TGTGCCAGCAGCCCGGACTCGCGAAATACCCAGTACTTC
TRBJ1-1 | TRBV6-1 | - | - | CASSPTNTEAFF | TGTGCCAGCAGCCCGACGAACACTGAAGCTTTCTTT
TRBJ2-1 | TRBV20-1 | - | - | CSATLYNEQFF | TGCAGTGCTACGTTGTACAATGAGCAGTTCTTC
TRBJ2-7 | TRBV4-1 | TRBD2 | - | CASSQDLGLAGYEQYF | TGCGCCAGCAGCCAAGATTTGGGACTAGCGGGCTACGAGCAGTACTTC
TRBJ1-1 | TRBV11-3 | - | few | CASSLNRDTEAFF | TGTGCCAGCAGCTTAAACCGGGACACTGAAGCTTTCTTT
TRBJ2-7 | TRBV30 | TRBD1 | - | CAWKLTGPYEQYF | TGTGCCTGGAAGCTGACAGGGCCCTACGAGCAGTACTTC
TRBJ1-2 | TRBV6-5 | - | - | CASSRGEGYYGYTF | TGTGCCAGCAGTAGGGGTGAAGGTTACTATGGCTACACCTTC
TRBJ1-2 | TRBV19 | - | - | CASSIRQGTNYGYTF | TGTGCCAGTAGTATACGGCAGGGAACTAACTATGGCTACACCTTC
TRBJ2-1 | TRBV15 | - | - | CATSWGPNNEQFF | TGTGCCACCAGTTGGGGGCCGAACAATGAGCAGTTCTTC
TRBJ2-2 | TRBV9 | TRBD2 | - | CASSVAGLDVPGELFF | TGTGCCAGCAGCGTAGCGGGACTAGACGTACCCGGGGAGCTGTTTTTT
TRBJ2-7 | TRBV15 | - | - | CATSLSRDRSYEQYF | TGTGCCACCAGTCTGAGCCGGGACCGTTCCTACGAGCAGTACTTC
TRBJ2-1 | TRBV6-6 | - | - | CASSRRFEQFF | TGTGCCAGCAGTCGACGATTTGAGCAGTTCTTC
TRBJ1-4 | TRBV11-3 | TRBD1 | - | CASSPRQGSANEKLFF | TGTGCCAGCAGCCCCCGACAGGGATCGGCTAATGAAAAACTGTTTTTT
TRBJ2-3 | TRBV7-2 | TRBD2 | - | CASSPRISGVPDTQYF | TGTGCCAGCAGCCCGCGTATTAGCGGGGTCCCAGATACGCAGTATTTT
TRBJ2-7 | TRBV4-1 | TRBD2 | once | CASSFGGRSEQYF | TGCGCCAGCAGCTTCGGGGGGAGAAGCGAGCAGTACTTC
TRBJ2-7 | TRBV6-5 | - | - | CASGGVYGEQYF | TGTGCCAGCGGAGGGGTCTACGGCGAGCAGTACTTC
TRBJ2-7 | TRBV9 | TRBD1 | - | CASSLDAGQGTYEQYF | TGTGCCAGCAGCCTAGACGCGGGACAGGGGACCTACGAGCAGTACTTC
TRBJ2-3 | TRBV29-1 | - | - | CSVAVGGAADTQYF | TGCAGCGTTGCCGTGGGGGGGGCGGCGGATACGCAGTATTTT
TRBJ1-4 | TRBV30 | - | - | CAWSPGQLNEKLFF | TGTGCCTGGAGTCCAGGACAGCTTAATGAAAAACTGTTTTTT
TRBJ1-1 | TRBV6-5 | TRBD1 | few | CASSSAGTGGTEAFF | TGTGCCAGCAGTTCGGCGGGGACAGGCGGCACTGAAGCTTTCTTT
TRBJ2-7 | TRBV5-1 | - | - | CASSHDRRSYEQYF | TGCGCCAGCAGCCACGACAGGAGATCCTACGAGCAGTACTTC
TRBJ1-5 | TRBV27 | TRBD1 | few | CASRRDRGPQPQHF | TGTGCCAGCAGGCGCGACAGGGGGCCTCAGCCCCAGCATTTT
TRBJ2-7 | TRBV9 | - | once | CASSADAAGNPYEQYF | TGTGCCAGCAGCGCGGACGCGGCAGGGAACCCCTACGAGCAGTACTTC
TRBJ2-3 | TRBV27 | - | - | CASSMPPGTDTQYF | TGTGCCAGCAGTATGCCCCCAGGGACAGATACGCAGTATTTT
TRBJ1-2 | TRBV6-5 | TRBD1 | - | CASRASGTVNYGYTF | TGTGCCAGCAGGGCATCCGGGACAGTCAACTATGGCTACACCTTC
TRBJ2-7 | TRBV2 | - | few | CASRDITYEQYF | TGTGCCAGCAGGGACATAACCTACGAGCAGTACTTC
TRBJ2-7 | TRBV7-2 | TRBD2 | - | CASSSSTSEYEQYF | TGTGCCAGCAGCTCATCGACTAGCGAGTACGAGCAGTACTTC
TRBJ2-7 | TRBV5-1 | - | - | CASSLNRDWEQYF | TGCGCCAGCAGCTTAAACAGGGATTGGGAGCAGTACTTC